The rows below give T cell receptor beta chains drawn from one sample of a study of blood T cell repertoires in COVID-19. Using immunoSEQ multiplex PCR, the repertoire was profiled, and TCRdb retains in-frame clones only, with some absent. This table holds 150,000 to 200,000 clones, 60% to 80% found once. Material for sequencing was PBMCs or T cells enriched from blood (not recorded which). Source of these receptors: a woman aged 45 to 65 who had recovered from COVID-19. Each CDR3 is given with its conserved first and last residue. Fields, in order: J gene, CDR3 length, D gene, clone size, V gene, CDR3 DNA, CDR3 protein. The D gene is left open where the match is weak. A clone size is listed for some rows: how often the clone was seen (once, few, many), or a class if it is expanded.

j_call: TRBJ1-1; cdr3_length: 16; d_call: -; clone_size: -; v_call: TRBV5-4; cdr3_nt: TGTGCCAGCAGCTTGGCCCAGCGACAGATGAACACTGAAGCTTTCTTT; cdr3_aa: CASSLAQRQMNTEAFF
j_call: TRBJ1-1; cdr3_length: 15; d_call: -; clone_size: few; v_call: TRBV29-1; cdr3_nt: TGCAGCGTTTCGGGGTCTTCGGCGGGGGCGGCTGAAGCTTTCTTT; cdr3_aa: CSVSGSSAGAAEAFF
j_call: TRBJ2-7; cdr3_length: 12; d_call: -; clone_size: -; v_call: TRBV7-9; cdr3_nt: TGTGCCAGCAGCTTAGTGGGGCGGGATCTGTACTTC; cdr3_aa: CASSLVGRDLYF
j_call: TRBJ2-5; cdr3_length: 13; d_call: -; clone_size: few; v_call: TRBV27; cdr3_nt: TGTGCCAGCAGTTTAGAGGGTAGGGAGACCCAGTACTTC; cdr3_aa: CASSLEGRETQYF
j_call: TRBJ1-1; cdr3_length: 17; d_call: -; clone_size: -; v_call: TRBV12-2; cdr3_nt: TGTGCAAGTCGCTTACTATCCCCGACAGGAGTGAACACTGAAGCTTTCTTT; cdr3_aa: CASRLLSPTGVNTEAFF
j_call: TRBJ2-7; cdr3_length: 16; d_call: TRBD2; clone_size: -; v_call: TRBV3-1/TRBV3-2; cdr3_nt: TGTGCCAGCAGCCAAGAACGGGCTAGCGGGAGATACGAGCAGTACTTC; cdr3_aa: CASSQERASGRYEQYF
j_call: TRBJ2-2; cdr3_length: 13; d_call: -; clone_size: -; v_call: TRBV12-3/TRBV12-4; cdr3_nt: TGTGCCAGTCAGGGTTTGAGTACCGGGGAGCTGTTTTTT; cdr3_aa: CASQGLSTGELFF
j_call: TRBJ2-3; cdr3_length: 19; d_call: -; clone_size: -; v_call: TRBV21-1; cdr3_nt: TGTGCCAGCCACCGAGCGGGGATCCGGTTACAGGCGCTGAGAGATACGCAGTATTTT; cdr3_aa: CASHRAGIRLQALRDTQYF
j_call: TRBJ2-2; cdr3_length: 14; d_call: TRBD2; clone_size: few; v_call: TRBV5-1; cdr3_nt: TGCGCCAGCCGACTAGCGGCAAACACCGGGGAGCTGTTTTTT; cdr3_aa: CASRLAANTGELFF
j_call: TRBJ2-2; cdr3_length: 14; d_call: TRBD1; clone_size: -; v_call: TRBV7-2; cdr3_nt: TGTGCCAGCAGGACAGGGAGTAGGACCGGGGAGCTGTTTTTT; cdr3_aa: CASRTGSRTGELFF
j_call: TRBJ1-2; cdr3_length: 16; d_call: -; clone_size: once; v_call: TRBV21-1; cdr3_nt: TGTGCCAGCAGCAAAGTGAGGGCAGAGTCTATATGGGGCTACACCTTC; cdr3_aa: CASSKVRAESIWGYTF
j_call: TRBJ2-7; cdr3_length: 12; d_call: -; clone_size: -; v_call: TRBV28; cdr3_nt: TGTGCCAGCAGTTTAATGACACACGAGCAGTACTTC; cdr3_aa: CASSLMTHEQYF
j_call: TRBJ2-7; cdr3_length: 14; d_call: TRBD2; clone_size: -; v_call: TRBV30; cdr3_nt: TGTGCCTGGAGTGTGAAACTAGCGTTACACGAGCAGTACTTC; cdr3_aa: CAWSVKLALHEQYF
j_call: TRBJ1-1; cdr3_length: 12; d_call: -; clone_size: -; v_call: TRBV28; cdr3_nt: TGTGCCAGCAGTTTAAGGCGGGGGGAAGCTTTCTTT; cdr3_aa: CASSLRRGEAFF
j_call: TRBJ2-3; cdr3_length: 16; d_call: TRBD2; clone_size: -; v_call: TRBV7-7; cdr3_nt: TGTGCCAGCAGCTTAGGAGCGGGAGGGCAGGGAGATACGCAGTATTTT; cdr3_aa: CASSLGAGGQGDTQYF
j_call: TRBJ2-3; cdr3_length: 19; d_call: TRBD2; clone_size: -; v_call: TRBV4-1; cdr3_nt: TGCGCCAGCAGCCAAGAAAAGCGGAGACTAGCGGTGAGCACAGATACGCAGTATTTT; cdr3_aa: CASSQEKRRLAVSTDTQYF
j_call: TRBJ1-3; cdr3_length: 14; d_call: TRBD1; clone_size: -; v_call: TRBV7-2; cdr3_nt: TGTGCCAGCAGCTTAGTGGCAGGGGGGAACACCATATATTTT; cdr3_aa: CASSLVAGGNTIYF
j_call: TRBJ2-1; cdr3_length: 17; d_call: -; clone_size: -; v_call: TRBV7-3; cdr3_nt: TGTGCCAGCAGCTCCCTTCCTAGCGCCCCCCCCAACAATGAGCAGTTCTTC; cdr3_aa: CASSSLPSAPPNNEQFF
j_call: TRBJ2-5; cdr3_length: 15; d_call: TRBD2; clone_size: -; v_call: TRBV2; cdr3_nt: TGTGCCAGCAGTCCTCTTCTAGCGGGAGGAGAGACCCAGTACTTC; cdr3_aa: CASSPLLAGGETQYF